The clone carrying this T cell receptor (beta chain) was observed a few times. Its target is unknown. TCRdb re-analysed the reads in MiXCR, keeping a single row per CDR3 protein. The sample records around 540,000 distinct CDR3 sequences, about 33% being singletons. The data were taken from a study of T cell repertoires in cytomegalovirus infection. The overall study: Recently identified HLA-C-restricted CMV epitopes were among the peptides used. CMV infection plus the matching HLA type was flagged by public TCR beta signatures. Findings of the study overall: Cumulative public TCR beta family frequency identified carriers of CMV plus the relevant HLA. Dominating the ex vivo response were HLA-C-restricted CMV-specific TCR beta clonotypes.

The CDR3 spans 12 residues. V lost 6 bases to trimming and J lost 0 bases, with 6 bases between them. The chain couples TRBV12-3 or TRBV12-4 to TRBJ2-7; D not resolved. Here the sequenced sample was cultured PBMCs, taken from culture after CMV antigen stimulation. The source of this sequence is a human donor in good health (CMV status not recorded). Some clones in this sample may be carry-over from other donors' samples. This CDR3 reads CASRPNSYEQYF. CDR3 in DNA: TGTGCCAGCAGACCTAACTCCTACGAGCAGTACTTC.